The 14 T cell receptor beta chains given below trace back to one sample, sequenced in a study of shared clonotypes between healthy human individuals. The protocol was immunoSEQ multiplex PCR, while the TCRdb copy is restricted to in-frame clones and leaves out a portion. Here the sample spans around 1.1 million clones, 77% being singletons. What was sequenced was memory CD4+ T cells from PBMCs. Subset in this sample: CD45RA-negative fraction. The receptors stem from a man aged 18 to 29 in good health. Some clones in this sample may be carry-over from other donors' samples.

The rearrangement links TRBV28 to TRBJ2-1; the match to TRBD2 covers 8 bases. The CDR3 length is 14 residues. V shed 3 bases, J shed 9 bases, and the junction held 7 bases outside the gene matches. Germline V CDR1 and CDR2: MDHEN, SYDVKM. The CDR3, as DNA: TGTGCCAGCAGTTTCCAGCGGGGGAGAGGTGAGCAGTTCTTC. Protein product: CASSFQRGRGEQFF.

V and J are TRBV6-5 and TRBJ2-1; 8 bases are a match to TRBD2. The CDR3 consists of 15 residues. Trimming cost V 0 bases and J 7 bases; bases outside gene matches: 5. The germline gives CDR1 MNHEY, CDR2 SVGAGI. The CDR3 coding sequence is TGTGCCAGCAGTTACTCAGGCGGGAGGATTAATGAGCAGTTCTTC. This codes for CASSYSGGRINEQFF.

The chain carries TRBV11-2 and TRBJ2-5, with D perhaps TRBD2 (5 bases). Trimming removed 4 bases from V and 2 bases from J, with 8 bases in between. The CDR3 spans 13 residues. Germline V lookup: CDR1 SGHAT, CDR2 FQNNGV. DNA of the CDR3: TGTGCCAGCAGCTCCAGAGGGCAAGAGACCCAGTACTTC. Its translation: CASSSRGQETQYF.

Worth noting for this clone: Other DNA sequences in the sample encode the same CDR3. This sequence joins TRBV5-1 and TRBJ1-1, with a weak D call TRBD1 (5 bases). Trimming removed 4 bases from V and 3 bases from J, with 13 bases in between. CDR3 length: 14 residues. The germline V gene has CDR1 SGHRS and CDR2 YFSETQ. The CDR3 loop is CASSLQGRYTEAFF. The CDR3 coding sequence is TGCGCCAGCAGCCTCCAGGGTCGATACACTGAAGCTTTCTTT.

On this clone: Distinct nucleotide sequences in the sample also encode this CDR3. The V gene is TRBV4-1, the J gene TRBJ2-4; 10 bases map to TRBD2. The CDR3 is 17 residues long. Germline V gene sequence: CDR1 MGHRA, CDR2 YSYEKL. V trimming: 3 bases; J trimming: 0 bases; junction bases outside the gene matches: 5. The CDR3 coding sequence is TGCGCCAGCAGCCACCCTAGCGGGAGAGGAGCCAAAAACATTCAGTACTTC. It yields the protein CASSHPSGRGAKNIQYF.

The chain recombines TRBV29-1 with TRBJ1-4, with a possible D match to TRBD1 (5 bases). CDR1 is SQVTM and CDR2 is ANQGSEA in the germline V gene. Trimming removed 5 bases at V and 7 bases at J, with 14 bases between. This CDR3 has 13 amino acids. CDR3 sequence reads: CSVRSGVREKLFF. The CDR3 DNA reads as TGCAGCGTTCGCTCGGGGGTCCGTGAAAAACTGTTTTTT.

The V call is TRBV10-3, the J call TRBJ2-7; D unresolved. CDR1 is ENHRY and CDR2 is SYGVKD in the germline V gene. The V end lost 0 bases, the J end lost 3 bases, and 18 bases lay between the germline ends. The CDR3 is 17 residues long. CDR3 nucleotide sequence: TGTGCCATCAGTGAGTCCTTTAGCCAGTCTTTCTTCTACGAGCAGTACTTC. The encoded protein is CAISESFSQSFFYEQYF.

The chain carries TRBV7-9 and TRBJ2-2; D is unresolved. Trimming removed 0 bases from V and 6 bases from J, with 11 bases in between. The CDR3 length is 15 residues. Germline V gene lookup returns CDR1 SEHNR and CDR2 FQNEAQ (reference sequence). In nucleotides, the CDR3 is TGTGCCAGCAGCTTAGCTAGAGCTATCCCCGGGGAGCTGTTTTTT. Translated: CASSLARAIPGELFF.

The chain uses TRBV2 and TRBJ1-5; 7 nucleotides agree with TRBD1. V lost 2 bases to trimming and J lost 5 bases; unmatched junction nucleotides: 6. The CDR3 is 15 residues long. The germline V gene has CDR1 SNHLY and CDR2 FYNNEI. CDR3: CASSEKGARDQPQHF. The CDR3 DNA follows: TGTGCCAGCAGTGAAAAGGGGGCGAGAGATCAGCCCCAGCATTTT. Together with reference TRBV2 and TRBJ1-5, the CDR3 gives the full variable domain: EPEVTQTPSHQVTQMGQEVILRCVPISNHLYFYWYRQILGQKVEFLVSFYNNEISEKSEIFDDQFSVERPDGSNFTLKIRSTKLEDSAMYFCASSEKGARDQPQHFGDGTRLSIL.

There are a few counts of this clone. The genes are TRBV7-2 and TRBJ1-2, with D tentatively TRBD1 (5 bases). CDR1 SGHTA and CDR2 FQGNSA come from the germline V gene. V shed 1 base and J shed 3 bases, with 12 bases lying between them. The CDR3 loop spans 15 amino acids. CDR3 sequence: CASSLVGGQYYGYTF. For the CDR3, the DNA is TGTGCCAGCAGCTTAGTTGGCGGACAATACTATGGCTACACCTTC.

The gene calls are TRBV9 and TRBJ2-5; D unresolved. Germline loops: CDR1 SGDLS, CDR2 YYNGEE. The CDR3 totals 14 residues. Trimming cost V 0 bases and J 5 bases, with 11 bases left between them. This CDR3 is CASSVVPGSETQYF. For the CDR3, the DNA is TGTGCCAGCAGCGTAGTCCCGGGCTCGGAGACCCAGTACTTC.

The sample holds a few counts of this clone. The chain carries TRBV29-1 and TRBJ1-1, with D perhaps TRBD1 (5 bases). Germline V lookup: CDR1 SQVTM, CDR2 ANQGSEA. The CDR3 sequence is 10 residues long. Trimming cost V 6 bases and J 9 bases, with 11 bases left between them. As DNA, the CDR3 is TGCAGCGTGAAGGACACACAAGCTTTCTTT. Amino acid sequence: CSVKDTQAFF.

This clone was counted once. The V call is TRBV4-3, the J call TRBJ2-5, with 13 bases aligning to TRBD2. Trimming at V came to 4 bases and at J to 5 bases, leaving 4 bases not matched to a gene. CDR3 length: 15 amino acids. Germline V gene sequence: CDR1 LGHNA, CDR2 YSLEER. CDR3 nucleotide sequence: TGCGCCAGCAGCCCCGGGACTAGCGGGGAGGAGACCCAGTACTTC. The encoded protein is CASSPGTSGEETQYF.

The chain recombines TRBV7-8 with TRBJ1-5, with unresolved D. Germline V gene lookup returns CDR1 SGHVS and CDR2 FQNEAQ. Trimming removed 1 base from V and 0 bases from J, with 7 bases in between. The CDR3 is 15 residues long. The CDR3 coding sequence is TGTGCCAGCAGCTTAGAGACCGTTAGCAATCAGCCCCAGCATTTT. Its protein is CASSLETVSNQPQHF. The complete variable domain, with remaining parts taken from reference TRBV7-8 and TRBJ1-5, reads GAGVSQSPRYKVAKRGQDVALRCDPISGHVSLFWYQQALGQGPEFLTYFQNEAQLDKSGLPSDRFFAERPEGSVSTLKIQRTQQEDSAVYLCASSLETVSNQPQHFGDGTRLSIL.